The 26 T cell receptor beta chains below come from one sample, sequenced in a study of cytomegalovirus exposure and HLA in healthy donors. The PCR made use of 60 Vbeta and 13 Jbeta primers. TCRdb's copy holds only in-frame clones and misses some; the assay was immunoSEQ multiplex PCR. The sample has about 190,000 clones, around 77% seen once. Specimen: PBMCs. These receptors came from a woman younger than 35 in good health and CMV-seronegative.

The V gene is TRBV9, the J gene TRBJ2-1; 11 positions match TRBD2. The V and J ends lost 0 bases and 1 base, in that order; junction bases with no gene match: 9. Germline V gene data show CDR1 as SGDLS and CDR2 as YYNGEE. The CDR3 extends over 19 amino acids. The DNA for the CDR3 is TGTGCCAGCAGCGTAGGAGGGTCTAGCGGGGGGCCTTCCTACAATGAGCAGTTCTTC. Translated: CASSVGGSSGGPSYNEQFF.

V usage is TRBV6-6 and J usage is TRBJ2-7; D possibly corresponds to TRBD2 (6 bases). CDR3 length: 12 residues. The V gene's germline CDR1 is MNHNY and CDR2 SVGAGI (reference sequence). Deletions cut 6 bases from V and 0 bases from J, with 6 bases between. The CDR3 DNA follows: TGTGCCAGCAGGGACTACTCCTACGAGCAGTACTTC. It translates to CASRDYSYEQYF.

V and J are TRBV2 and TRBJ1-2; no clear D gene. CDR1 is SNHLY, CDR2 FYNNEI, per germline. Trimming took off 2 bases at V and 8 bases at J, with 27 bases between the two ends. The length of the CDR3 is 18 residues. CDR3 loop: CASSESFLRQVVTSGYTF. The CDR3 nucleotides read TGTGCCAGCAGTGAAAGTTTTCTCAGGCAGGTCGTGACGTCAGGCTACACCTTC.

The gene calls are TRBV6-4 and TRBJ1-6, with 8 positions matching TRBD1. With 4 bases clipped from V and 5 bases from J, the junction kept 4 bases outside the gene matches. Germline CDR1 is MRHNA and CDR2 is SNTAGT. The CDR3 is 15 residues long. The CDR3 bases are TGTGCCAGCAGTGCAGGGGGCGCGGATAATTCACCCCTCCACTTT. Translating gives CASSAGGADNSPLHF.

This clone was recorded a few times. The chain combines TRBV12-1 with TRBJ2-5; the table's TRBD2 call for D was not verified on the DNA. TRBV12-1 is annotated as a pseudogene. The CDR3 runs to 18 residues. CDR3 coding DNA: TGTGCCAGCAGCTTTGACACTAGCGGGGGGGCCGAAGGAGAGACCCAGTACTTC. Encoded protein: CASSFDTSGGAEGETQYF.

This rearrangement joins TRBV7-2 to TRBJ1-6; D perhaps matches TRBD1 (5 bases). V was clipped by 0 bases and J by 6 bases, with 12 bases between them. From germline, CDR1 is SGHTA and CDR2 FQGNSA. CDR3 size: 16 residues. CDR3 sequence reads: CASSLAAGSTNSPLHF. The CDR3 DNA reads TGTGCCAGCAGCTTAGCGGCAGGGTCCACTAATTCACCCCTCCACTTT. The entire variable domain, with the rest obtained from reference TRBV7-2 and TRBJ1-6, is as follows: GAGVSQSPSNKVTEKGKDVELRCDPISGHTALYWYRQSLGQGLEFLIYFQGNSAPDKSGLPSDRFSAERTGGSVSTLTIQRTQQEDSAVYLCASSLAAGSTNSPLHFGNGTRLTVT.

The V and J genes are TRBV7-3 and TRBJ2-5; tentative D call: TRBD2 (6 bases). Germline values: CDR1 SGHTA, CDR2 FQGTGA. The CDR3 runs 14 residues. V shed 3 bases and J shed 5 bases, with 13 bases lying between them. The CDR3 DNA reads as TGTGCCAGCAGCTTTCCCCCTCGGGGGGAGACCCAGTACTTC. Translating gives CASSFPPRGETQYF.

The genes are TRBV28 and TRBJ2-2; 13 bases are a match to TRBD2. Germline V gives CDR1 MDHEN, CDR2 SYDVKM. V lost 6 bases to trimming and J lost 6 bases; unmatched junction nucleotides: 10. The CDR3 consists of 17 residues. CDR3: CASSPTTSGRGPGELFF. CDR3 bases: TGTGCCAGCAGCCCCACAACTAGCGGGAGGGGGCCCGGGGAGCTGTTTTTT.

V usage is TRBV5-4 and J usage is TRBJ2-1; TRBD2 agrees at 14 bases. Trimming removed 3 bases from V and 1 base from J; junction bases left unmatched: 6. The V gene's germline CDR1 is SGHNT and CDR2 YYREEE (reference sequence). The CDR3 length is 18 residues. Here the CDR3 reads CASSSGGTSGSSYNEQFF. CDR3 sequence (DNA): TGTGCCAGCAGCTCGGGGGGGACTAGCGGGAGTTCCTACAATGAGCAGTTCTTC.

As concerns this clone: One end of the junction fails to match germline, which may point to a read error. The same CDR3 arises from other DNA sequences in this sample as well. V and J are TRBV2 and TRBJ2-2; D is possibly TRBD1 (6 bases). The V gene's germline CDR1 is SNHLY and CDR2 FYNNEI. This CDR3 contains 15 residues. The CDR3 DNA reads TGCGCCAGCAGTGAGAGGACAGCGAACACCGGGGAGCTGTTTTTT. It yields the protein CASSERTANTGELFF.

The chain couples TRBV30 to TRBJ2-1; 8 nucleotides line up with TRBD2. The CDR3 consists of 15 residues. With V trimmed by 4 bases and J by 5 bases, 10 bases remained unmatched. Germline V gene lookup returns CDR1 GTSNPN and CDR2 SVGIG (reference sequence). CDR3 bases: TGTGCCTGGACGACTTACCAGCGGGAGCACAATGAGCAGTTCTTC. It yields the protein CAWTTYQREHNEQFF. Together with reference TRBV30 and TRBJ2-1, the CDR3 gives the full variable domain: SQTIHQWPATLVQPVGSPLSLECTVEGTSNPNLYWYRQAAGRGLQLLFYSVGIGQISSEVPQNLSASRPQDRQFILSSKKLLLSDSGFYLCAWTTYQREHNEQFFGPGTRLTVL.

V is TRBV5-1 and J is TRBJ2-2; 8 bases match TRBD2. With 1 base clipped from V and 4 bases from J, the junction kept 9 bases outside the gene matches. The CDR3 extends over 17 amino acids. Germline assignment: CDR1 SGHRS and CDR2 YFSETQ. CDR3 bases: TGCGCCAGCAGCTTGCAAAGGAGCGGGAGTCGCACCGGGGAGCTGTTTTTT. It specifies CASSLQRSGSRTGELFF.

The V call is TRBV25-1, the J call TRBJ1-2; D gene unclear. Trimming shortened V by 9 bases and J by 5 bases, and 16 bases separated the two germline ends. CDR1 is MGHDK and CDR2 is SYGVNS in the germline V gene. The CDR3 has 13 amino acids. The CDR3 region is CASAGMGGYGYTF. The CDR3 DNA is TGTGCCAGTGCCGGAATGGGAGGTTATGGCTACACCTTC.

This clone was seen more than once but under ten times. The chain links TRBV7-9 to TRBJ2-3; 8 positions match TRBD2. V lost 5 bases to trimming and J lost 6 bases; unmatched junction nucleotides: 10. This CDR3 is 15 amino acids long. Germline V CDR1 and CDR2: SEHNR, FQNEAQ (reference sequence). CDR3 loop: CASSRTSPQGDTQYF. The CDR3 nucleotides are TGTGCCAGCAGCCGGACTAGCCCTCAAGGGGATACGCAGTATTTT.

This chain connects TRBV9 to TRBJ2-1, with 10 bases identical to TRBD2. The ends lost 4 bases at V and 3 bases at J; junction bases unmatched: 13. Germline CDR1 and CDR2: SGDLS and YYNGEE. The CDR3 length is 18 residues. Here the CDR3 reads CASSSLERGGRLYNEQFF. CDR3 DNA: TGTGCCAGCAGCTCCCTAGAGCGGGGGGGCCGGCTCTACAATGAGCAGTTCTTC. Variable domain in full (rest from reference TRBV9 and TRBJ2-1): DSGVTQTPKHLITATGQRVTLRCSPRSGDLSVYWYQQSLDQGLQFLIQYYNGEERAKGNILERFSAQQFPDLHSELNLSSLELGDSALYFCASSSLERGGRLYNEQFFGPGTRLTVL.

This sequence joins TRBV27 and TRBJ1-4, with 9 positions matching TRBD1. CDR3 size: 16 residues. Trimming took 3 bases from V and 7 from J; bases not matched to a gene: 9. The V gene's germline CDR1 is MNHEY and CDR2 SMNVEV (reference sequence). CDR3 sequence reads: CASSFLTGGEGEKLFF. The CDR3 DNA reads TGTGCCAGCAGTTTTCTAACAGGGGGCGAGGGTGAAAAACTGTTTTTT.

This clone was found a few times. J is TRBJ1-3 and V is TRBV13, with unresolved D. The CDR3 runs to 18 residues. Germline V gives CDR1 PRHDT, CDR2 FYEKMQ (reference sequence). V lost 2 bases to trimming and J lost 0 bases, with 17 bases between them. The CDR3 coding sequence is TGTGCCAGCAGCTTATCCAACGGACTCTGGAGCTCTGGAAACACCATATATTTT. Protein: CASSLSNGLWSSGNTIYF.

The CDR3: CASSLGGRTGELFF. DNA for the CDR3: TGTGCCAGCAGCCTGGGGGGACGCACCGGGGAGCTGTTTTTT. V and J are TRBV9 and TRBJ2-2; TRBD2 is a possible D gene (6 bases). Trimming pared 4 bases from V and 4 bases from J, leaving 11 bases between. CDR3 length: 14 residues. Germline V gene sequence: CDR1 SGDLS, CDR2 YYNGEE.

This chain connects TRBV11-3 to TRBJ2-1, with D perhaps matching TRBD2 (7 bases). Looked up from germline, CDR1 is SGHNT and CDR2 is YENEEA. Trimming shortened V by 1 base and J by 5 bases, and 12 bases separated the two germline ends. There are 15 residues in the CDR3. The CDR3 is CASSLAWRGHNEQFF. The CDR3, as DNA: TGTGCCAGCAGCTTAGCTTGGCGGGGGCACAATGAGCAGTTCTTC.

This clone was detected once. CDR3 DNA sequence: TGTGCCAGCAGCCCGGGGACAGGCGATGGCTACACCTTC. It translates to CASSPGTGDGYTF. The chain couples TRBV11-3 to TRBJ1-2; 8 bases align to TRBD1. V trimming: 5 bases; J trimming: 6 bases; junction bases outside the gene matches: 5. The CDR3 has 13 residues. CDR1 is SGHNT, CDR2 YENEEA, per germline.

This clone has just a few counts. The chain carries TRBV27 and TRBJ1-2; D remains unclear. The CDR3 is made up of 15 amino acids. Trimming stripped 2 bases from V and 7 bases from J, with 17 bases between. Germline loops: CDR1 MNHEY, CDR2 SMNVEV (reference sequence). This CDR3 reads CASSLTYQVMGGYTF. The CDR3 DNA reads TGTGCCAGCAGTTTAACCTATCAGGTGATGGGTGGCTACACCTTC.

The chain recombines TRBV28 with TRBJ2-4; D may be TRBD2 (5 bases). V was clipped by 5 bases and J by 8 bases, with 13 bases between them. This CDR3 spans 13 amino acids. Per germline, CDR1 MDHEN and CDR2 SYDVKM. The CDR3 spells CASSDAKRDIQYF. The CDR3 nucleotides read TGTGCCAGCAGTGATGCGAAGAGGGACATTCAGTACTTC.

The chain employs TRBV30 and TRBJ2-5; possible D gene TRBD2, 5 bases. With 2 bases removed from V and 4 bases from J, the gap between germline ends came to 17 bases. This CDR3 region has 15 residues. Germline lookup yields CDR1 GTSNPN and CDR2 SVGIG (reference sequence). As DNA, the CDR3 is TGTGCCTGGAGTAGGGAAAGGGTTCGGGGAGAGACCCAGTACTTC. It specifies CAWSRERVRGETQYF.

V is TRBV2 and J is TRBJ2-2; 7 positions match TRBD1. This CDR3 contains 14 residues. Germline assignment: CDR1 SNHLY and CDR2 FYNNEI. Trimming at V came to 6 bases and at J to 7 bases, leaving 8 bases not matched to a gene. CDR3 sequence (DNA): TGTGCCAGCAGAAGGGACAGATCTAGCGGGGAGCTGTTTTTT. Its translation: CASRRDRSSGELFF.

This clone was detected a few times. The CDR3 here is CASSGGQMNTEAFF. The CDR3 nucleotides are TGTGCCAGCAGCGGGGGACAGATGAACACTGAAGCTTTCTTT. The V call is TRBV5-6, the J call TRBJ1-1; 7 nucleotides line up with TRBD1. Germline values: CDR1 SGHDT, CDR2 YYEEEE. The CDR3 consists of 14 residues. V lost 4 bases, J lost 0 bases, and 3 bases stayed unmatched.

This sequence joins TRBV15 and TRBJ1-6; D is unresolved. With 0 bases removed from V and 2 bases from J, the gap between germline ends came to 8 bases. The CDR3 extends over 16 amino acids. Per the germline V gene, CDR1 is LNHNV and CDR2 is YYDKDF (reference sequence). Here the CDR3 DNA reads TGTGCCACCAGCAGAGATTTAGCCGCCTATAATTCACCCCTCCACTTT. Its protein product is CATSRDLAAYNSPLHF.